This TCR beta chain appears in the sequencing data of a study of control samples from healthy donors and cancer patients. V was pared by 5 bases and J by 1 base, with 5 bases of the junction left unmatched. The germline V gene encodes CDR1 SGHVS and CDR2 FQNEAQ. CDR3 length: 16 residues. The method was immunoSEQ multiplex PCR; TCRdb's version includes in-frame clones alone and lacks a portion of them. This sample has approximately 97,000 clones, with 80% to 95% found just once. The count of this clone is one. Material: blood. This clonotype was sampled from a human donor in good health. The donor label of this sample is uncertain. The chain combines TRBV7-8 with TRBJ2-5; 12 nucleotides match TRBD1. The CDR3 region is CASSPGTGGIQETQYF. The DNA for the CDR3 is TGTGCCAGCAGCCCTGGGACAGGGGGCATCCAAGAGACCCAGTACTTC.